The 11 T cell receptor beta chains reported below all come from one sample, sequenced in a study of shared clonotypes between healthy human individuals. Repertoires were generated with immunoSEQ multiplex PCR, while TCRdb's copy carries only in-frame clones and drops some. This table has about 380,000 clones, around 96% appearing once. Sequencing input: memory CD8+ T cells sorted from blood. Subset noted: CD45RO+ cells pooled with CCR7-negative TemRA cells. These receptors were obtained from a young man in good health.

The chain joins TRBV29-1 to TRBJ2-1; 14 nucleotides match TRBD2. Germline V gives CDR1 SQVTM, CDR2 ANQGSEA. Trimming removed 0 bases from V and 2 bases from J; junction bases left unmatched: 12. This CDR3 is built from 20 residues. The CDR3 DNA sequence: TGCAGCGTTGAAGATCGGGCAGGGACTAGCGGGAGCTTCCCCTACAATGAGCAGTTCTTC. Its protein is CSVEDRAGTSGSFPYNEQFF.

About this clone itself: The same CDR3 is also encoded by other DNA sequences in this sample. The chain uses TRBV5-1 and TRBJ1-2; 10 bases map to TRBD1. The CDR3 is 14 amino acids. Germline V gene sequence: CDR1 SGHRS, CDR2 YFSETQ. Germline trimming cut 4 bases from V and 4 bases from J; bases unmatched to any gene: 4. CDR3 in amino acids: CASSPGQGGYGYTF. The CDR3, as DNA: TGCGCCAGCAGCCCAGGACAGGGGGGCTATGGCTACACCTTC.

This clone appeared once. The chain joins TRBV28 to TRBJ1-5; no definite D call. The CDR3 runs 12 residues. The V gene's germline CDR1 is MDHEN and CDR2 SYDVKM. Between the trimmed V and J ends, which lost 5 bases and 7 bases, there was a span of 9 bases. CDR3 in amino acids: CASSRTRQPQHF. The CDR3 nucleotides are TGTGCCAGCAGTCGGACGCGACAGCCCCAGCATTTT.

This clone was picked up one time. This chain connects TRBV29-1 to TRBJ2-1, with TRBD2 matching over 7 bases. After removal of 4 bases from V and 3 bases from J, the junction contained 0 bases not matched to a gene. Germline V lookup: CDR1 SQVTM, CDR2 ANQGSEA. This CDR3 is 12 amino acids long. This CDR3 reads CSVGGGYNEQFF. The CDR3 nucleotides are TGCAGCGTTGGCGGGGGCTACAATGAGCAGTTCTTC.

The chain combines TRBV19 with TRBJ2-1; TRBD2 matches 8 bases. Germline V gives CDR1 LNHDA, CDR2 SQIVND (reference sequence). This CDR3 comprises 15 residues. V was pared by 1 base and J by 4 bases, with 3 bases of the junction left unmatched. CDR3 nucleotide sequence: TGTGCCAGTAGTATAGCGGGAGGGCTTTACAATGAGCAGTTCTTC. Amino acids: CASSIAGGLYNEQFF.

The chain is built from TRBV30 and TRBJ2-7; D gene uncertain. The V and J ends lost 4 bases and 1 base respectively, with 14 bases between them. Per the germline V gene, CDR1 is GTSNPN and CDR2 is SVGIG (reference sequence). The CDR3 has 14 amino acids. CDR3 bases: TGTGCCTGGACCCCCGAAGCAGGTTCCTACGAGCAGTACTTC. This codes for CAWTPEAGSYEQYF.

The chain joins TRBV6-5 to TRBJ2-1, with TRBD2 identical over 7 bases. Germline values: CDR1 MNHEY, CDR2 SVGAGI. V dropped 4 bases and J dropped 9; count of bases not matched to a gene: 0. CDR3 length: 11 residues. CDR3: CASSLAGEQFF. CDR3 bases: TGTGCCAGCAGTTTAGCGGGTGAGCAGTTCTTC.

The V call is TRBV7-9, the J call TRBJ2-5; D is uncertain. Per the germline V gene, CDR1 is SEHNR and CDR2 is FQNEAQ (reference sequence). This CDR3 comprises 13 residues. Trimming took off 5 bases at V and 4 bases at J, with 11 bases between the two ends. This CDR3 is CASSPLHGETQYF. The CDR3 DNA sequence: TGTGCCAGCAGCCCACTTCACGGAGAGACCCAGTACTTC.

The genes are TRBV19 and TRBJ1-5; 8 nucleotides agree with TRBD1. The CDR3 is 17 amino acids. Germline V lookup: CDR1 LNHDA, CDR2 SQIVND (reference sequence). J gave up 1 base and V 3 bases, and 8 bases lay outside the gene matches. The CDR3 is CASSMGQGARSNQPQHF. In nucleotides, the CDR3 is TGTGCCAGTAGTATGGGTCAGGGGGCAAGGAGCAATCAGCCCCAGCATTTT.

This sequence joins TRBV4-1 and TRBJ2-2, with 11 nucleotides matching TRBD2. The CDR3 has 16 residues. With V trimmed by 4 bases and J by 8 bases, 9 bases remained unmatched. Germline assignment: CDR1 MGHRA and CDR2 YSYEKL. The CDR3 reads CASSPVQGLADGELFF. CDR3 DNA sequence: TGCGCCAGCAGCCCCGTGCAGGGACTAGCGGATGGGGAGCTGTTTTTT.

The V gene is TRBV28, the J gene TRBJ2-2; no clear D. There are 12 residues in the CDR3. CDR1 and CDR2 (germline): MDHEN, SYDVKM. The V gene lost 2 bases and the J gene lost 7 bases, with 5 bases spanning the gap. This CDR3 is CASSLAVGELFF. CDR3 in DNA: TGTGCCAGCAGTTTAGCTGTCGGGGAGCTGTTTTTT.